The 28 T cell receptor beta chains given below trace back to one sample, sequenced in a study of blood T cell repertoires in COVID-19. Method: immunoSEQ multiplex PCR; TCRdb's copy keeps in-frame clones and lacks some. The table records some 71,000 clones, 70% to 85% of them present only once. The sample was peripheral blood. All receptors come from a woman in her seventies with acute or convalescent COVID-19.

This clone was seen a handful of times. The chain employs TRBV6-6 and TRBJ1-4; the D gene is possibly TRBD1 (6 bases). The CDR3 consists of 15 residues. The germline V gene encodes CDR1 MNHNY and CDR2 SVGAGI (reference sequence). Trimming shortened V by 2 bases and J by 4 bases, and 11 bases separated the two germline ends. The CDR3 DNA reads TGTGCCAGCAGTTACAGGGGGGGTCATAATGAAAAACTGTTTTTT. This translates into CASSYRGGHNEKLFF.

This clone was seen just once. The chain is built from TRBV11-3 and TRBJ2-1, with TRBD2 matching over 7 bases. The V gene's germline CDR1 is SGHNT and CDR2 YENEEA. Trimming removed 0 bases from V and 7 bases from J; junction bases left unmatched: 3. The CDR3 is 14 residues long. The chain's CDR3 is CASSLDGGGNEQFF. CDR3 nucleotide sequence: TGTGCCAGCAGCTTAGATGGGGGGGGGAATGAGCAGTTCTTC.

This chain uses TRBV6-2 or TRBV6-3 with TRBJ1-4, with TRBD1 matching 9 bases. Germline V gene lookup returns CDR1 MNHEY and CDR2 SVGEGT. The CDR3 is 12 amino acids. After removal of 5 bases from V and 12 bases from J, the junction contained 4 bases not matched to a gene. CDR3: CASSKQGAELFF. CDR3 in DNA: TGTGCCAGCAGTAAACAGGGGGCAGAACTGTTTTTT.

The chain recombines TRBV2 with TRBJ1-5; tentative D call: TRBD1 (6 bases). This CDR3 has 15 amino acids. CDR1 SNHLY and CDR2 FYNNEI come from the germline V gene. V was trimmed by 4 bases and J by 7 bases, leaving 17 bases between them. In DNA form, the CDR3 reads TGTGCCAGCAGTGTAGGGGGGGCTAGCGCCCAGCCCCAGCATTTT. Protein: CASSVGGASAQPQHF. Combining the CDR3 with reference TRBV2 and TRBJ1-5 gives the whole variable domain EPEVTQTPSHQVTQMGQEVILRCVPISNHLYFYWYRQILGQKVEFLVSFYNNEISEKSEIFDDQFSVERPDGSNFTLKIRSTKLEDSAMYFCASSVGGASAQPQHFGDGTRLSIL.

This chain joins TRBV19 and TRBJ2-5; TRBD2 aligns across 12 bases. This CDR3 region has 16 residues. Germline V gene sequence: CDR1 LNHDA, CDR2 SQIVND (reference sequence). The junction had 8 bases not matched to a gene; V was cut back by 5 bases and J by 4 bases. Written as DNA, the CDR3 is TGTGCCAGTAGTGCCGCTAGCGGGAGGGTGGTAGAGACCCAGTACTTC. It specifies CASSAASGRVVETQYF.

The chain uses TRBV5-1 and TRBJ2-5; possible D gene TRBD2, 5 bases. The germline V gene encodes CDR1 SGHRS and CDR2 YFSETQ. The CDR3 totals 14 residues. Trimming cost V 0 bases and J 5 bases, with 11 bases left between them. For the CDR3, the DNA is TGCGCCAGCAGCTTGGACAGTTGGAGGGAGACCCAGTACTTC. It specifies CASSLDSWRETQYF.

The chain carries TRBV16 and TRBJ2-1; TRBD2 aligns across 7 bases. CDR1 and CDR2 from the germline V gene are KGHSY and FQNENV. CDR3 size: 16 residues. Unmatched junction bases numbered 6, after V lost 4 bases and J lost 0 bases. As DNA, the CDR3 is TGTGCCAGCAGCCTTGGGCTAGCGGACTCCTACAATGAGCAGTTCTTC. It specifies CASSLGLADSYNEQFF. Combining the CDR3 with reference TRBV16 and TRBJ2-1 gives the whole variable domain GEEVAQTPKHLVRGEGQKAKLYCAPIKGHSYVFWYQQVLKNEFKFLISFQNENVFDETGMPKERFSAKCLPNSPCSLEIQATKLEDSAVYFCASSLGLADSYNEQFFGPGTRLTVL.

The V call is TRBV7-2, the J call TRBJ1-1; D remains unclear. Germline CDR1 and CDR2: SGHTA and FQGNSA. The V end lost 5 bases, the J end lost 7 bases, and 14 bases lay between the germline ends. The CDR3 is 13 amino acids. CDR3 amino acids: CASSQHPGGEAFF. The CDR3 DNA reads TGTGCCAGCAGCCAACACCCTGGCGGTGAAGCTTTCTTT.

The genes are TRBV2 and TRBJ2-6; 8 bases are a match to TRBD1. This CDR3 has 16 residues. The germline V gene has CDR1 SNHLY and CDR2 FYNNEI. V was clipped by 4 bases and J by 0 bases; unmatched bases: 2. This CDR3 is CASSGTGISGANVLTF. The CDR3, as DNA: TGTGCCAGCAGTGGGACAGGGATCTCTGGGGCCAACGTCCTGACTTTC.

In nucleotides, the CDR3 is TGTGCCAGCAGTGATCAGGCCACTGAAGCTTTCTTT. It encodes CASSDQATEAFF. This chain links TRBV25-1 with TRBJ1-1, with D unclear. Trimming removed 3 bases at V and 4 bases at J, with 6 bases between. CDR1 is MGHDK and CDR2 is SYGVNS in the germline V gene. This CDR3 contains 12 residues. Complete variable domain (other parts from reference TRBV25-1 and TRBJ1-1): EADIYQTPRYLVIGTGKKITLECSQTMGHDKMYWYQQDPGMELHLIHYSYGVNSTEKGDLSSESTVSRIRTEHFPLTLESARPSHTSQYLCASSDQATEAFFGQGTRLTVV.

The chain has TRBV5-5 and TRBJ2-7; TRBD2 matches at 7 bases. The V gene's germline CDR1 is SGHKS and CDR2 YYEKEE (reference sequence). V lost 4 bases to trimming and J lost 0 bases; unmatched junction nucleotides: 7. This CDR3 region has 15 residues. The CDR3 is CASSLQTSSSYEQYF. CDR3 sequence (DNA): TGTGCCAGCAGCCTCCAGACTAGCAGCTCCTACGAGCAGTACTTC. Full variable domain (outside the CDR3, taken from reference TRBV5-5 and TRBJ2-7): DAGVTQSPTHLIKTRGQQVTLRCSPISGHKSVSWYQQVLGQGPQFIFQYYEKEERGRGNFPDRFSARQFPNYSSELNVNALLLGDSALYLCASSLQTSSSYEQYFGPGTRLTVT.

This chain connects TRBV27 to TRBJ2-7; 10 bases agree with TRBD2. J lost 4 bases, V lost 2 bases, and 5 bases had no gene match. This CDR3 is 15 amino acids long. Per germline, CDR1 MNHEY and CDR2 SMNVEV (reference sequence). The CDR3 DNA reads TGTGCCAGCAGTTTAGTGAGCGGGAGGGGGTACGAGCAGTACTTC. Translation gives CASSLVSGRGYEQYF.

The chain recombines TRBV30 with TRBJ1-2; D gene uncertain. V was shortened by 1 base and J by 2 bases, with 8 bases between the two germline ends. The CDR3 loop spans 13 amino acids. Germline CDR1 and CDR2: GTSNPN and SVGIG (reference sequence). The CDR3 sequence: CAWSAPGNYGYTF. Here the CDR3 DNA reads TGTGCCTGGAGTGCCCCGGGGAACTATGGCTACACCTTC.

This chain joins TRBV28 and TRBJ2-3, with a weak D call TRBD2 (6 bases). This CDR3 region has 12 residues. Germline CDR1 and CDR2: MDHEN and SYDVKM. V lost 2 bases and J 7 bases, leaving 7 bases between the germline ends. In DNA, the CDR3 is TGTGCCAGCAGTTTACGGGGGTATACGCAGTATTTT. Protein: CASSLRGYTQYF.

Concerning this clone: A junction end diverges from the germline sequence, so it may reflect a read error. The V gene is TRBV28, the J gene TRBJ1-5; no clear D. From germline, CDR1 is MDHEN and CDR2 SYDVKM. The CDR3 has 14 residues. CDR3 region: CAGSPHPRGQPQHF. Written as DNA, the CDR3 is TGTGCCGGCAGTCCCCACCCCCGGGGTCAGCCCCAGCATTTT.

V is TRBV7-2 and J is TRBJ2-7; 11 bases match TRBD2. Germline assignment: CDR1 SGHTA and CDR2 FQGNSA. The CDR3 is made up of 15 amino acids. Germline trimming cut 3 bases from V and 5 bases from J; bases unmatched to any gene: 6. CDR3 in amino acids: CASSFVAGGPNEQYF. The CDR3 DNA reads as TGTGCCAGCAGCTTCGTAGCGGGGGGGCCCAACGAGCAGTACTTC.

This chain connects TRBV12-3 or TRBV12-4 to TRBJ1-6; TRBD1 matches 8 bases. J gave up 7 bases and V 5 bases, and 1 base lay outside the gene matches. The CDR3 runs to 13 residues. This chain's CDR3 is CASSRDRNSPLHF. CDR3 bases: TGTGCCAGCAGTAGGGACAGGAATTCACCCCTCCACTTT.

The count of this clone is one. This sequence joins TRBV6-5 and TRBJ2-1; 7 bases match TRBD2. The CDR3 contains 14 residues. The junction had 12 bases not matched to a gene; V was cut back by 9 bases and J by 7 bases. Germline V gene lookup returns CDR1 MNHEY and CDR2 SVGAGI. The CDR3 DNA follows: TGTGCCAGTGGGGAGGGCCCCCCTCGGAATGAGCAGTTCTTC. This codes for CASGEGPPRNEQFF.

The J gene is TRBJ2-3, the V gene TRBV21-1; the D call TRBD2 from the table was never checked on the DNA. TRBV21-1 is reported as a pseudogene. This CDR3 contains 14 residues. The CDR3 region is CASAPAGDTDTQYF. CDR3 bases: TGTGCCAGCGCCCCGGCGGGCGACACAGATACGCAGTATTTT.

The chain has TRBV6-5 and TRBJ2-1, with 12 bases that match TRBD1. This CDR3 is built from 13 residues. V was pared by 10 bases and J by 6 bases, with 4 bases of the junction left unmatched. Germline loops: CDR1 MNHEY, CDR2 SVGAGI. CDR3 nucleotides: TGTGCCACCCGGGACAGGGGGCCCAATGAGCAGTTCTTC. Protein product: CATRDRGPNEQFF.

The sample holds a few counts of this clone. The genes are TRBV19 and TRBJ1-5; D might be TRBD1 (5 bases). CDR1 and CDR2 from the germline V gene are LNHDA and SQIVND (reference sequence). V dropped 7 bases and J dropped 13 bases, with 17 bases sitting between them. The CDR3 is made up of 12 amino acids. CDR3 DNA sequence: TGTGCCAGTACCGGGGGTCCAGAGACACAGCATTTT. Its translation is CASTGGPETQHF.

The V call is TRBV23-1, the J call TRBJ2-3; a weak D match, TRBD2 (6 bases). TRBV23-1 is annotated as an ORF whose role is uncertain. The CDR3 loop spans 17 amino acids. The V end lost 0 bases, the J end lost 2 bases, and 15 bases lay between the germline ends. The CDR3 reads CASSQSRPGAITDTQYF. In nucleotides, the CDR3 is TGCGCCAGCAGTCAATCCCGACCGGGAGCGATCACAGATACGCAGTATTTT.

CDR3 sequence (DNA): TGTGCCAGCAGCCAACCCGGGACAGGGGCTTACGAGCAGTACTTC. Translating it yields CASSQPGTGAYEQYF. This chain joins TRBV4-2 and TRBJ2-7; 10 nucleotides align to TRBD1. Germline loops: CDR1 LGHNA, CDR2 YNFKEQ. With V trimmed by 2 bases and J by 4 bases, 5 bases remained unmatched. This CDR3 region has 15 residues.

The rearrangement uses TRBV21-1 and TRBJ2-1; the table names TRBD2, a call not compared with the DNA. TRBV21-1 is a pseudogene segment. The CDR3 totals 18 residues. The CDR3 is CASSRFLVGGPSYNEQFF. The CDR3 DNA sequence: TGTGCCAGCAGCCGATTCTTGGTTGGAGGGCCATCCTACAATGAGCAGTTCTTC.

This CDR3 reads CASSPSTSGYTGELFF. The CDR3, as DNA: TGTGCCAGCTCACCTTCTACTAGCGGCTACACCGGGGAGCTGTTTTTT. The chain carries TRBV18 and TRBJ2-2; 8 positions match TRBD2. The germline V gene encodes CDR1 KGHSH and CDR2 LQKENI. J gave up 3 bases and V 3 bases, and 6 bases lay outside the gene matches. The CDR3 loop spans 16 amino acids.

The J gene is TRBJ2-1, the V gene TRBV6-4, with D tentatively TRBD2 (5 bases). Trimming took 3 bases from V and 4 from J, leaving 10 bases between them. The V gene's germline CDR1 is MRHNA and CDR2 SNTAGT. The CDR3 totals 14 residues. The CDR3 DNA follows: TGTGCCAGCAGTGAATCGGGGAGATACAATGAGCAGTTCTTC. Its translation is CASSESGRYNEQFF.

The chain carries TRBV19 and TRBJ1-5, with D uncertain. From germline, CDR1 is LNHDA and CDR2 SQIVND (reference sequence). V dropped 6 bases and J dropped 0 bases, with 12 bases sitting between them. The CDR3 contains 15 residues. The CDR3 region has the DNA TGTGCCAGTAGAGATCAGGCTTATAGCAATCAGCCCCAGCATTTT. This gives the protein CASRDQAYSNQPQHF.

J is TRBJ1-1 and V is TRBV27; no definite D call. V was cut by 5 bases and J by 1 base, with 5 bases left in between. Per the germline V gene, CDR1 is MNHEY and CDR2 is SMNVEV (reference sequence). The CDR3 is 12 residues long. The CDR3: CASSTGNTEAFF. Here the CDR3 DNA reads TGTGCCAGCAGTACGGGGAACACTGAAGCTTTCTTT.